One and the same sample provided the 8 T cell receptor beta chains below, sequenced in a study of T cells in Graves' hyperthyroidism and ophthalmopathy. RNA transcripts provided the source from which TCR beta CDR3 regions were amplified. HTBI primers were used for first-round RT-PCR of the TCR CDR3. TCRdb redid the calling of the multiplex PCR reads with MiXCR, one entry per CDR3 protein. This table holds fewer than 750,000 distinct CDR3 sequences, approximately 14% found once. The sequencing sample was made of blood. The source is a woman in her forties with Graves' ophthalmopathy.

The J gene is TRBJ2-7, the V gene TRBV7-8, with no clear D. This CDR3 comprises 12 residues. With 1 base removed from V and 6 bases from J, the gap between germline ends came to 7 bases. The germline gives CDR1 SGHVS, CDR2 FQNEAQ. The CDR3 loop is CASSLVMFEQYF. In DNA, the CDR3 is TGTGCCAGCAGCTTAGTTATGTTCGAGCAGTACTTC. Full variable domain (outside the CDR3, taken from reference TRBV7-8 and TRBJ2-7): GAGVSQSPRYKVAKRGQDVALRCDPISGHVSLFWYQQALGQGPEFLTYFQNEAQLDKSGLPSDRFFAERPEGSVSTLKIQRTQQEDSAVYLCASSLVMFEQYFGPGTRLTVT.

This clonotype was seen a few times. V is TRBV6-2 or TRBV6-3 and J is TRBJ1-5; TRBD1 matches at 9 bases. CDR1 and CDR2 (germline): MNHEY, SVGEGT. The CDR3 extends over 14 amino acids. J was trimmed by 7 bases and V by 7 bases; bases with no gene match: 8. The CDR3 sequence is CASNLQGAGQPQHF. Written as DNA, the CDR3 is TGTGCCAGCAACTTACAGGGGGCTGGACAGCCCCAGCATTTT.

The genes are TRBV15 and TRBJ1-1; possible D gene TRBD1, 5 bases. The V gene's germline CDR1 is LNHNV and CDR2 YYDKDF (reference sequence). This CDR3 is built from 14 residues. V was trimmed by 2 bases and J by 4 bases, leaving 11 bases between them. The CDR3 region has the DNA TGTGCCACCAGCAGAAACGCAGGGACCACTGAAGCTTTCTTT. It codes for CATSRNAGTTEAFF.

The gene calls are TRBV13 and TRBJ2-2, with D possibly matching TRBD1 (6 bases). The V and J ends lost 5 bases and 0 bases respectively, with 19 bases between them. Germline values: CDR1 PRHDT, CDR2 FYEKMQ (reference sequence). The CDR3 consists of 18 residues. The DNA of the CDR3 is TGTGCCAGCAGCGCGCACCCTCTACGGGACACGAACACCGGGGAGCTGTTTTTT. It encodes CASSAHPLRDTNTGELFF.

This clonotype was seen at least ten times. V gene TRBV24-1 combines with J gene TRBJ2-5, with D uncertain. The length of the CDR3 is 13 residues. V was shortened by 7 bases and J by 2 bases, with 10 bases between the two germline ends. CDR1 and CDR2 from the germline V gene are KGHDR and SFDVKD. CDR3 DNA: TGTGCCACCAGCGGCAGTCCTCAAGAGACCCAGTACTTC. This gives the protein CATSGSPQETQYF.

This clonotype was seen repeatedly, ten times or more. The V call is TRBV12-3 or TRBV12-4, the J call TRBJ1-5; D is possibly TRBD1 (6 bases). V lost 6 bases and J 0 bases, leaving 12 bases between the germline ends. CDR3 length: 15 amino acids. CDR3 residues: CASRRGGDSNQPQHF. In DNA form, the CDR3 reads TGTGCCAGCAGAAGGGGGGGGGATAGCAATCAGCCCCAGCATTTT.

V usage is TRBV19 and J usage is TRBJ2-2; D not certain. Deletions cut 3 bases from V and 2 bases from J, with 7 bases between. Germline CDR1 reads LNHDA; CDR2 reads SQIVND (reference sequence). The CDR3 spans 14 residues. The CDR3 region has the DNA TGTGCCAGTAGTATCCCTCAAAACACCGGGGAGCTGTTTTTT. This gives the protein CASSIPQNTGELFF.

There are many counts of this clonotype. V and J are TRBV7-9 and TRBJ1-1, with D unclear. Trimming stripped 4 bases from V and 1 base from J, with 13 bases between. Germline CDR1 reads SEHNR; CDR2 reads FQNEAQ (reference sequence). The CDR3 extends over 15 amino acids. CDR3 amino acids: CASSSTRDGNTEAFF. CDR3 bases: TGTGCCAGCAGCTCCACTCGTGACGGGAACACTGAAGCTTTCTTT.